The rows below give T cell receptor beta chains drawn from one sample of a study of shared clonotypes between healthy human individuals. Profiled with immunoSEQ multiplex PCR; TCRdb holds only in-frame clones, not every one. The sample has roughly 1,000,000 clones, more than 75% seen once; the top ten hold 0.5% to 0.65%. Material: memory CD4+ T cells from PBMCs. The receptors originated from a man younger than 35 in good health. Some clones in this sample may be carry-over from other donors' samples. The CDR3 runs from the conserved cysteine through the conserved F or W. A D gene is named only where the DNA matches it firmly. Some rows have no size entry. The others give once, few or many, or a class for an expanded clone.

v_call	clone_size	j_call	d_call	cdr3_aa	cdr3_nt
TRBV6-6	NA	TRBJ1-2	TRBD1	CASSTGTASIHYGYTF	TGTGCCAGCAGTACCGGGACAGCTTCCATCCACTATGGCTACACCTTC
TRBV5-1	NA	TRBJ2-5	TRBD1	CASSTSGQGAETQYF	TGCGCCAGCAGCACGTCGGGACAGGGGGCTGAGACCCAGTACTTC
TRBV5-1	few	TRBJ1-4	NA	CASSLAGDLGGEKLFF	TGCGCCAGCAGCTTGGCCGGGGACTTAGGGGGTGAAAAACTGTTTTTT
TRBV14	NA	TRBJ2-7	NA	CASSGQGSGEQYF	TGTGCCAGCTCTGGGCAGGGTTCTGGCGAGCAGTACTTC
TRBV19	NA	TRBJ1-1	NA	CASSQTWEAEAFF	TGTGCCAGTAGTCAGACTTGGGAAGCTGAAGCTTTCTTT
TRBV11-2	many	TRBJ1-3	NA	CASSLTWDGNTIYF	TGTGCCAGCAGCTTAACCTGGGACGGAAACACCATATATTTT
TRBV6-1	NA	TRBJ2-1	TRBD1	CASSGRDREFF	TGTGCCAGCAGTGGTAGGGACAGGGAGTTCTTC
TRBV4-1	NA	TRBJ2-1	TRBD2	CASSQDAGLAGYNEQFF	TGCGCCAGCAGCCAAGACGCCGGCCTAGCGGGTTACAATGAGCAGTTCTTC
TRBV25-1	NA	TRBJ1-3	TRBD1	CASSESHGQGTGNTIYF	TGTGCCAGCAGTGAATCCCATGGACAGGGGACTGGAAACACCATATATTTT
TRBV19	NA	TRBJ2-1	NA	CASSISQFSYNEQFF	TGTGCCAGTAGTATTAGCCAATTCTCCTACAATGAGCAGTTCTTC
TRBV2	few	TRBJ2-5	NA	CASRGGLYQETQYF	TGTGCCAGCAGGGGGGGGCTGTACCAAGAGACCCAGTACTTC
TRBV9	NA	TRBJ2-1	NA	CASSAQVGNEQFF	TGTGCCAGCAGCGCCCAGGTTGGCAATGAGCAGTTCTTC
TRBV28	few	TRBJ1-1	NA	CASSTGITEAFF	TGTGCCAGCAGTACAGGAATTACTGAAGCTTTCTTT
TRBV5-6	few	TRBJ1-2	NA	CASSLALHRAGTYGYTF	TGTGCCAGCAGCTTGGCTCTTCATCGGGCAGGGACCTATGGCTACACCTTC
TRBV4-2	few	TRBJ2-1	NA	CASSPSAFYNEQFF	TGTGCCAGCAGCCCTTCGGCATTTTACAATGAGCAGTTCTTC
TRBV6-6	few	TRBJ2-7	TRBD2	CASGSTSDEQYF	TGTGCCAGCGGGTCGACTAGCGACGAGCAGTACTTC
TRBV6-1	once	TRBJ1-5	NA	CASSLPQVTNQPQHF	TGTGCCAGCAGTTTGCCGCAGGTAACCAATCAGCCCCAGCATTTT
TRBV7-3	NA	TRBJ1-2	NA	CASSLHTLHPRDGYTF	TGTGCCAGCAGCCTCCACACTCTGCATCCTAGGGATGGCTACACCTTC
TRBV9	NA	TRBJ1-5	NA	CASSVASEYNQPQHF	TGTGCCAGCAGCGTAGCGTCAGAATACAATCAGCCCCAGCATTTT
TRBV28	NA	TRBJ1-1	NA	CASSPPANANTEAFF	TGTGCCAGCAGTCCCCCAGCCAATGCAAACACTGAAGCTTTCTTT
TRBV28	NA	TRBJ2-7	NA	CASSLVHRDLYEQYF	TGTGCCAGCAGTTTAGTCCATCGGGATCTCTACGAGCAGTACTTC
TRBV5-1	NA	TRBJ2-2	NA	CASSLAGTTRGGELFF	TGCGCCAGCAGCTTGGCCGGGACAACGAGGGGCGGGGAGCTGTTTTTT
TRBV15	once	TRBJ2-7	NA	CATSPSSWAGEEEQYF	TGTGCCACCAGCCCTTCATCGTGGGCAGGGGAAGAGGAGCAGTACTTC
TRBV19	few	TRBJ1-2	NA	CASTLTSGVIYYGYTF	TGTGCCAGTACCCTAACCAGTGGGGTGATTTACTATGGCTACACCTTC
TRBV29-1	NA	TRBJ2-3	NA	CSVTEPTDTQYF	TGCAGCGTTACCGAACCTACAGATACGCAGTATTTT
TRBV7-6	NA	TRBJ2-5	NA	CASSEMSETQYF	TGTGCCAGCAGCGAAATGTCGGAGACCCAGTACTTC
TRBV30	NA	TRBJ2-1	NA	CAWSVPLGAQFF	TGTGCCTGGAGTGTACCGTTGGGGGCGCAGTTCTTC
TRBV7-3	NA	TRBJ2-3	NA	CASSSDYTDTQYF	TGTGCCAGCAGCTCGGACTACACAGATACGCAGTATTTT
TRBV4-2	NA	TRBJ2-1	NA	CASSQVWGEAYNEQFF	TGTGCCAGCAGCCAAGTCTGGGGGGAGGCCTACAATGAGCAGTTCTTC
TRBV10-1	NA	TRBJ2-5	NA	CASSGQNQETQYF	TGCGCCAGCAGTGGGCAGAACCAAGAGACCCAGTACTTC
TRBV10-3	NA	TRBJ1-1	NA	CAISEILGGRGEGTTEAFF	TGTGCCATCAGTGAAATTCTAGGAGGTCGGGGAGAGGGTACAACTGAAGCTTTCTTT
TRBV7-3	NA	TRBJ2-1	NA	CASSLTIHHEQFF	TGTGCCAGCAGCTTAACCATTCATCATGAGCAGTTCTTC
TRBV7-2	NA	TRBJ2-1	NA	CASSWAGSSYNEQFF	TGTGCCAGCAGCTGGGCCGGGAGCTCCTACAATGAGCAGTTCTTC
TRBV5-6	NA	TRBJ2-3	TRBD2	CASSLRAGGGADTQYF	TGTGCCAGCAGCTTGCGGGCGGGAGGTGGGGCAGATACGCAGTATTTT
TRBV30	NA	TRBJ1-2	NA	CAWKRGYGYTF	TGTGCCTGGAAACGGGGCTATGGCTACACCTTC
TRBV7-8	NA	TRBJ2-3	TRBD2	CASSLRSGSSADTQYF	TGTGCCAGCAGCTTACGGAGCGGGAGTTCCGCAGATACGCAGTATTTT
TRBV29-1	once	TRBJ1-5	TRBD1	CSVSSGTGVDQPQHF	TGCAGCGTTAGTTCCGGGACAGGGGTGGATCAGCCCCAGCATTTT
TRBV11-1	NA	TRBJ2-2	TRBD2	CASSLEELAGVTGELFF	TGTGCCAGCAGCTTAGAGGAACTAGCGGGAGTTACCGGGGAGCTGTTTTTT
TRBV18	NA	TRBJ1-6	NA	CASSPQRQNNSPLHF	TGTGCCAGCTCACCACAGCGACAAAATAATTCACCCCTCCACTTT
TRBV19	NA	TRBJ2-3	NA	CASSTGRTDTQYF	TGTGCCAGTAGTACGGGTCGGACAGATACGCAGTATTTT
TRBV10-1	few	TRBJ1-4	NA	CASEDAGIGGTGTNEKLFF	TGCGCCAGCGAAGACGCGGGAATAGGGGGGACTGGAACTAATGAAAAACTGTTTTTT
TRBV4-3	NA	TRBJ2-1	NA	CASSQDLGYEQFF	TGCGCCAGCAGCCAAGATCTAGGGTATGAGCAGTTCTTC
TRBV5-1	NA	TRBJ1-3	NA	CASSLVGQGTGNTIYF	TGCGCCAGCAGCTTGGTGGGCCAGGGGACTGGAAACACCATATATTTT
TRBV6-5	NA	TRBJ2-3	TRBD1	CASSSRQGVSTDTQYF	TGTGCCAGCAGTTCCAGGCAGGGGGTTAGCACAGATACGCAGTATTTT
TRBV5-1	NA	TRBJ2-7	NA	CASSLGGYEQYF	TGCGCCAGCAGCTTGGGTGGCTACGAGCAGTACTTC
TRBV9	few	TRBJ2-7	NA	CASSVGSDSAYEQYF	TGTGCCAGCAGCGTAGGGTCGGACTCAGCCTACGAGCAGTACTTC
TRBV2	NA	TRBJ2-1	NA	CASAAYNEQFF	TGTGCCAGCGCGGCCTACAATGAGCAGTTCTTC
TRBV10-3	NA	TRBJ1-5	NA	CAISAREIQPQHF	TGTGCCATCAGTGCGCGGGAAATTCAGCCCCAGCATTTT
TRBV7-9	NA	TRBJ2-3	TRBD1	CASSSGTGFTDTQYF	TGTGCCAGCAGCTCCGGGACAGGCTTCACAGATACGCAGTATTTT
TRBV27	NA	TRBJ2-1	NA	CASSWEYRDNEQFF	TGTGCCAGCAGTTGGGAGTACAGGGACAATGAGCAGTTCTTC
TRBV7-3	NA	TRBJ2-1	TRBD2	CASSPTSGSNNEQFF	TGTGCCAGCAGCCCTACTAGCGGGAGTAACAATGAGCAGTTCTTC
TRBV6-5	few	TRBJ1-2	NA	CASSSDSQGDYGYTF	TGTGCCAGCAGTTCGGACAGTCAGGGTGACTATGGCTACACCTTC
TRBV7-2	NA	TRBJ2-7	NA	CASSATSYEQYF	TGTGCCAGCAGCGCCACATCCTACGAGCAGTACTTC
TRBV10-3	NA	TRBJ2-1	TRBD2	CAIRGLALSYNEQFF	TGTGCCATCAGGGGACTAGCGCTCTCCTACAATGAGCAGTTCTTC
TRBV7-3	NA	TRBJ1-1	NA	CASGSGETEAFF	TGTGCCAGCGGCTCTGGGGAGACTGAAGCTTTCTTT
TRBV27	NA	TRBJ2-7	NA	CASSPPGLKGMYEQYF	TGTGCCAGCAGTCCACCGGGCCTTAAAGGGATGTACGAGCAGTACTTC
TRBV7-3	NA	TRBJ2-1	NA	CASASGASGQNEQFF	TGTGCCAGCGCCTCGGGGGCTAGCGGTCAGAATGAGCAGTTCTTC
TRBV5-3	NA	TRBJ2-2	TRBD1	CARSLVYRGDTGELFF	TGTGCCAGAAGCTTGGTCTACAGGGGCGATACCGGGGAGCTGTTTTTT
TRBV5-4	NA	TRBJ1-3	NA	CASRAGGNTIYF	TGTGCCAGCAGGGCCGGGGGAAACACCATATATTTT